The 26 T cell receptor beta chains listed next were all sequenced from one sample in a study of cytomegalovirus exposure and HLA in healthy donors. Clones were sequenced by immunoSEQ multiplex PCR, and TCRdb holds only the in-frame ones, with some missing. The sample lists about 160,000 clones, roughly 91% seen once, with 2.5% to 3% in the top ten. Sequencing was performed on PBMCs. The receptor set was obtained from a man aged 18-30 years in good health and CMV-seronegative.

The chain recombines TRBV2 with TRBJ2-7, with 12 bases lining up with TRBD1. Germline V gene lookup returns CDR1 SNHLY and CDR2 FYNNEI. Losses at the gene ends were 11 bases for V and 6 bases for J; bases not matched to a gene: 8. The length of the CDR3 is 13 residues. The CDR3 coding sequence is TGTGCCTCCGGGGGGACAGGGGGCATCGAGCAGTACTTC. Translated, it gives CASGGTGGIEQYF.

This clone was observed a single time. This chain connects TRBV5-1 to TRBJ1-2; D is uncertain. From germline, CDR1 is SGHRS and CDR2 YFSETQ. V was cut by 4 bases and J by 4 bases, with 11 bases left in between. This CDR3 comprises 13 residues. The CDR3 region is CASSEGVGYGYTF. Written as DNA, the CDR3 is TGCGCCAGCAGCGAAGGAGTCGGCTATGGCTACACCTTC.

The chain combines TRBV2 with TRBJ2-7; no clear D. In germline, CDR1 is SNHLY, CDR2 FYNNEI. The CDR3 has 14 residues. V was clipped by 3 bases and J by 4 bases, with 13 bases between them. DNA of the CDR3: TGTGCCAGCAGTGATATCCCCGTTATTTACGAGCAGTACTTC. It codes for CASSDIPVIYEQYF.

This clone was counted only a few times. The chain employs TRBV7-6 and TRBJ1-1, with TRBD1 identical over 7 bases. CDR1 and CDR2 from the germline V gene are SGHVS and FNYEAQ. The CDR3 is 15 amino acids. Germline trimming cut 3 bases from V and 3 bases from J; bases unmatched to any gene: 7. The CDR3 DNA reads TGTGCCAGCAGCTTGGAAGACAGGGAAGACACTGAAGCTTTCTTT. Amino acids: CASSLEDREDTEAFF.

Written as DNA, the CDR3 is TGTGCCAGCGTGACTAATAGCGGGGGCTACAATGAGCAGTTCTTC. This codes for CASVTNSGGYNEQFF. The V and J genes are TRBV6-5 and TRBJ2-1, with 9 bases fitting TRBD2. The CDR3 is 15 amino acids. Looked up from germline, CDR1 is MNHEY and CDR2 is SVGAGI. J was trimmed by 3 bases and V by 8 bases; bases with no gene match: 8.

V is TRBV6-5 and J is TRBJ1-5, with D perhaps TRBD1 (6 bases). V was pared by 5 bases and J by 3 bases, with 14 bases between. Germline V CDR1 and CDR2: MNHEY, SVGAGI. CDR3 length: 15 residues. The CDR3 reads CASSGRRGHNQPQHF. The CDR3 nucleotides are TGTGCCAGCAGTGGCCGCAGGGGCCACAATCAGCCCCAGCATTTT.

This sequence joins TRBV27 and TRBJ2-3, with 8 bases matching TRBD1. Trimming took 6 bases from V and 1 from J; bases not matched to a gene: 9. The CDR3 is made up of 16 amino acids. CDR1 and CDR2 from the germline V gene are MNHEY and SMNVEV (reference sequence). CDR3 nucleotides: TGTGCCAGCAGGCCATCCGGGACAGGCCGCACAGATACGCAGTATTTT. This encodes CASRPSGTGRTDTQYF.

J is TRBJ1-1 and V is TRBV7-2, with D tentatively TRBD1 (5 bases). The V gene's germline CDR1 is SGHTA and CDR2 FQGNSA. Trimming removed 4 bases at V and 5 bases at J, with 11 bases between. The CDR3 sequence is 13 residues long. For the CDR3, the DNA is TGTGCCAGCAGCTCTAATAAGGGGACTGAAGCTTTCTTT. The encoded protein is CASSSNKGTEAFF.

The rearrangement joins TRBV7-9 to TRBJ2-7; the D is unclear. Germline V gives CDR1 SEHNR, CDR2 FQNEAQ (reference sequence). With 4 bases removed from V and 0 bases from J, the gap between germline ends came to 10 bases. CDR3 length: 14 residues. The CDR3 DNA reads TGTGCCAGCAGCTATGGAGCTGCCTCCTACGAGCAGTACGTC. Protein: CASSYGAASYEQYV.

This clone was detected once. The CDR3 DNA reads TGTGCCAGCAGCGTAGAGGGGGCTTGGGGCTACACCTTC. Translation: CASSVEGAWGYTF. The V and J genes are TRBV7-9 and TRBJ1-2; 7 bases fit TRBD1. The V gene's germline CDR1 is SEHNR and CDR2 FQNEAQ (reference sequence). The length of the CDR3 is 13 residues. The junction had 8 bases not matched to a gene; V was cut back by 5 bases and J by 8 bases.

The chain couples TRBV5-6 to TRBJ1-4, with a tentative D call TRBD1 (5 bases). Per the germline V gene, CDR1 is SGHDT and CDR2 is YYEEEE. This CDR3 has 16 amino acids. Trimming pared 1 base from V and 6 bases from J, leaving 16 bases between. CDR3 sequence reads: CASSLYGRGGDEKLFF. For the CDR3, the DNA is TGTGCCAGCAGCTTGTACGGACGGGGAGGGGATGAAAAACTGTTTTTT.

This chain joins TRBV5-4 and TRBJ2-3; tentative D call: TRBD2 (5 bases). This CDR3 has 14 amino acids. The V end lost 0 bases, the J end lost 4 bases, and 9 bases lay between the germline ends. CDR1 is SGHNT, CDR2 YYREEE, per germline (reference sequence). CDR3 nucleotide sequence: TGTGCCAGCAGCTTGGACAGAGCGGCAGATACGCAGTATTTT. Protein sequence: CASSLDRAADTQYF.

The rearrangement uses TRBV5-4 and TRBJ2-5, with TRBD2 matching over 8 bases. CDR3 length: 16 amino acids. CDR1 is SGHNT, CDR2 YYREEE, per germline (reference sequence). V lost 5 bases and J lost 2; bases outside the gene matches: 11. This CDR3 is CASRPSGRGAQETQYF. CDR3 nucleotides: TGTGCCAGCAGACCTAGCGGGCGGGGGGCGCAAGAGACCCAGTACTTC. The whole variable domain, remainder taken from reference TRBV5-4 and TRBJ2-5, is ETGVTQSPTHLIKTRGQQVTLRCSSQSGHNTVSWYQQALGQGPQFIFQYYREEENGRGNFPPRFSGLQFPNYSSELNVNALELDDSALYLCASRPSGRGAQETQYFGPGTRLLVL.

CDR3 loop: CASSDRTGATGNTIYF. CDR3 coding DNA: TGTGCCAGCAGTGACCGGACAGGGGCAACTGGAAACACCATATATTTT. This chain uses TRBV2 with TRBJ1-3; TRBD1 aligns across 9 bases. This CDR3 spans 16 amino acids. V shed 3 bases, J shed 2 bases, and the junction held 5 bases outside the gene matches. The germline CDR1 and CDR2 sequences are SNHLY and FYNNEI.

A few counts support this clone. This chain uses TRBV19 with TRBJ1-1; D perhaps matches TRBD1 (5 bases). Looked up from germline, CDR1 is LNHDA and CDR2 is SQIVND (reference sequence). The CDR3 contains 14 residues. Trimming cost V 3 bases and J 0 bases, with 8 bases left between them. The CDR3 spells CASSIAGLNTEAFF. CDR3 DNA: TGTGCCAGTAGTATTGCAGGGCTGAACACTGAAGCTTTCTTT.

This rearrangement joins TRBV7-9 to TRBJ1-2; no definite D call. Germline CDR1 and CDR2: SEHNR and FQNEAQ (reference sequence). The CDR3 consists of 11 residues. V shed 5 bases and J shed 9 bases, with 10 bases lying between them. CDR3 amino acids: CASSPSRSYTF. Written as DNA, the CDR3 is TGTGCCAGCAGCCCCTCGCGGAGCTACACCTTC.

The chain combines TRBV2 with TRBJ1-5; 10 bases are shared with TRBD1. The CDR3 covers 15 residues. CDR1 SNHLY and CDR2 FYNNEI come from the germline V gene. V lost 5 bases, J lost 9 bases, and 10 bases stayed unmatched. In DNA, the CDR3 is TGTGCCAGCAGTCAAACCCGGGACAGGGGAATGCCCCAGCATTTT. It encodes CASSQTRDRGMPQHF.

The CDR3 DNA sequence: TGTGCCTGGAGCTGGGGCGACACCGGGGAGCTGTTTTTT. Its protein is CAWSWGDTGELFF. This chain connects TRBV30 to TRBJ2-2; a weak D match, TRBD1 (5 bases). The CDR3 runs 13 residues. Per the germline V gene, CDR1 is GTSNPN and CDR2 is SVGIG (reference sequence). Trimming shortened V by 3 bases and J by 3 bases, and 8 bases separated the two germline ends.

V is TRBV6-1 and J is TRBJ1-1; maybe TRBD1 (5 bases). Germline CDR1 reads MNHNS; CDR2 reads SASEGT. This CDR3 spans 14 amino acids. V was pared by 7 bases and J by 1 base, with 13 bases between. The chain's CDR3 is CASTLDSQNTEAFF. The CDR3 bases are TGTGCCAGCACCCTCGACAGCCAGAACACTGAAGCTTTCTTT.

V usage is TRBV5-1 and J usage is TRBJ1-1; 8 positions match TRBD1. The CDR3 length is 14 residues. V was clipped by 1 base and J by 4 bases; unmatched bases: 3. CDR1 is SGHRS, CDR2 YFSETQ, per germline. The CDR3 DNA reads TGCGCCAGCAGCTTGAGACAGGGGACCACTGAAGCTTTCTTT. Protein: CASSLRQGTTEAFF.

CDR3 sequence: CASSGTGRHEQYF. The CDR3 DNA is TGTGCCAGCAGCGGGACAGGGAGACACGAGCAGTACTTC. The chain carries TRBV6-5 and TRBJ2-7; 9 bases line up with TRBD1. Looked up from germline, CDR1 is MNHEY and CDR2 is SVGAGI. J was trimmed by 5 bases and V by 6 bases; bases with no gene match: 5. CDR3 length: 13 amino acids.

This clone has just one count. The CDR3 DNA follows: TGTGCCAGCAGCCCGACTGGGGCAGGGGCCTCACCCCTCCACTTT. This encodes CASSPTGAGASPLHF. J is TRBJ1-6 and V is TRBV7-8, with D perhaps TRBD1 (6 bases). V was clipped by 5 bases and J by 10 bases, with 18 bases between them. CDR1 SGHVS and CDR2 FQNEAQ come from the germline V gene. The CDR3 is 15 amino acids.

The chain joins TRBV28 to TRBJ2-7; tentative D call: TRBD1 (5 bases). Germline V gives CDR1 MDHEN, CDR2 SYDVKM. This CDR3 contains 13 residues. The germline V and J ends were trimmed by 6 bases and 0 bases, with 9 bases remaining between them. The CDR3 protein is CASSSGHSYEQYF. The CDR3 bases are TGTGCCAGCAGCTCCGGACACTCCTACGAGCAGTACTTC.

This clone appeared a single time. The CDR3 region is CASSYSKLRGGEKLFF. The DNA of the CDR3 is TGTGCCAGCAGTTACTCGAAACTCCGCGGCGGTGAAAAACTGTTTTTT. This sequence joins TRBV6-8 and TRBJ1-4; no definite D call. The CDR3 spans 16 residues. V was clipped by 0 bases and J by 7 bases, with 15 bases between them. Germline V gives CDR1 MNHGY, CDR2 SAAAGT.

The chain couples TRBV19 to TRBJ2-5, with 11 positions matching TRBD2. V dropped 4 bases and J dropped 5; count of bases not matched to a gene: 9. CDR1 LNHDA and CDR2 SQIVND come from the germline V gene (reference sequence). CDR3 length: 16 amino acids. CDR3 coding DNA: TGTGCCAGTAGTAATGGACTAGCGGGCCTCGGTGAGACCCAGTACTTC. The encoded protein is CASSNGLAGLGETQYF.

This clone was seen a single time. The CDR3 nucleotides read TGCGCCAGCAGCCGTGGGACATCCACCGGGGAGCTGTTTTTT. This translates into CASSRGTSTGELFF. The chain recombines TRBV4-1 with TRBJ2-2; D may be TRBD1 (6 bases). Germline values: CDR1 MGHRA, CDR2 YSYEKL. The CDR3 sequence is 14 residues long. Trimming cost V 4 bases and J 4 bases, with 10 bases left between them.